Described below is a single TCR beta chain sequence and its context. Its specificity is not known. PCR amplification relied on 60 Vbeta primers (plus 13 Jbeta primers). Clones were read by immunoSEQ multiplex PCR, and TCRdb kept only the in-frame ones, dropping some. This sample has 200,000 to 250,000 clones, with just over 75% found just once. This specimen comes from a study of cytomegalovirus exposure and HLA in healthy donors. Study observations and caveats: Prior analysis indicated that the majority of TCR beta V segments exhibited productivity approximately 90% or approximately 30% of the time. The study dropped some indistinguishable V segments, TRBV6-2 and TRBV6-3 among them. On later analysis, the bulk of CMV-associated TCR beta chains appeared to be HLA-restricted.

This CDR3 has 15 amino acids. Germline V lookup: CDR1 MDHEN, CDR2 SYDVKM. Trimming pared 3 bases from V and 0 bases from J, leaving 9 bases between. This sequence was found in a woman aged 55-69 years in good health and CMV-seropositive. Material for sequencing was PBMCs. V is TRBV28 and J is TRBJ1-3; no clear D. CDR3 loop: CASSLRGTSGNTIYF. The DNA for the CDR3 is TGTGCCAGCAGTTTGCGGGGAACCTCTGGAAACACCATATATTTT.